This is a list of T cell receptor beta chains from one sample in a study of technical replicates of blood from a few donors. The method was immunoSEQ multiplex PCR; TCRdb's version includes in-frame clones alone and lacks a portion of them. The data contain more than 65,000 clones, 91% of them seen just once; the ten biggest clones take up 0.37%. The sample taken for sequencing was T cells isolated from PBMCs. The receptors come from a human donor in good health. Some clones in this sample may be carry-over from other donors' samples. Each CDR3 is given with its conserved first and last residue. D genes are given only for firm matches. The size field is filled for only some rows; it gives once, few, many or a size class.

D,J,V,size,CDR3,DNA
TRBD1,TRBJ2-1,TRBV19,.,CASTRSAWTGKNEQFF,TGTGCCAGCACTCGTAGCGCTTGGACAGGGAAGAATGAGCAGTTCTTC
.,TRBJ2-1,TRBV19,.,CASSPPGFIGSSYNEQFF,TGTGCCAGTAGTCCCCCCGGGTTCATCGGCAGCTCCTACAATGAGCAGTTCTTC
.,TRBJ2-7,TRBV6-5,few,CASRKTGRLDEQYF,TGTGCCAGCAGAAAGACAGGGAGGCTCGACGAGCAGTACTTC
.,TRBJ2-7,TRBV5-6,.,CASSDRDSHYEQYF,TGTGCCAGCAGCGACCGGGACTCCCATTACGAGCAGTACTTC
.,TRBJ2-2,TRBV10-2,.,CASRGGAGTGELFF,TGCGCCAGCAGGGGGGGGGCGGGCACCGGGGAGCTGTTTTTT
.,TRBJ1-3,TRBV29-1,.,CSVMGQIGNTIYF,TGCAGCGTCATGGGGCAAATTGGAAACACCATATATTTT
TRBD2,TRBJ2-7,TRBV4-1,few,CASSQDGSTSGVQSYEQYF,TGCGCCAGCAGCCAAGATGGGTCGACTAGCGGGGTTCAGTCCTACGAGCAGTACTTC
TRBD1,TRBJ1-1,TRBV28,.,CASGNRGSTEAFF,TGTGCCAGCGGAAACAGGGGCTCCACTGAAGCTTTCTTT
.,TRBJ2-3,TRBV5-8,.,CASSAGGGGTDTQYF,TGTGCCAGCAGCGCCGGGGGAGGCGGCACAGATACGCAGTATTTT
TRBD1,TRBJ2-2,TRBV6-5,.,CASSTGTGGKGELFF,TGTGCCAGCAGCACCGGGACAGGGGGAAAGGGGGAGCTGTTTTTT
TRBD2,TRBJ2-4,TRBV11-2,.,CASSSGLAGSAKNIQYF,TGTGCCAGCAGCAGCGGACTAGCGGGATCAGCCAAAAACATTCAGTACTTC
.,TRBJ1-5,TRBV10-3,.,CAISPGIGNQPQHF,TGTGCCATCTCCCCGGGGATAGGCAATCAGCCCCAGCATTTT
TRBD2,TRBJ2-7,TRBV6-1,.,CASSTIAGSSYEQYF,TGTGCCAGCAGCACCATAGCGGGGAGCTCCTACGAGCAGTACTTC
TRBD1,TRBJ2-4,TRBV12-5,.,CASGLVVGTGLSNIQYF,TGTGCTAGTGGTTTGGTAGTCGGGACAGGGTTGAGTAACATTCAGTACTTC
TRBD1,TRBJ1-2,TRBV14,.,CASSQGDRGHGYTF,TGTGCCAGCAGCCAAGGGGACAGGGGGCATGGCTACACCTTC
.,TRBJ1-2,TRBV6-1,.,CASSETFLGTPNYGYTF,TGTGCCAGCAGTGAAACTTTCCTAGGTACACCGAACTATGGCTACACCTTC
.,TRBJ1-2,TRBV11-2,.,CASSLGRVGYTF,TGTGCCAGCAGCTTAGGACGGGTAGGCTACACCTTC
TRBD1,TRBJ1-2,TRBV2,.,CASSDRQGALLNYGYTF,TGTGCCAGCAGTGATCGACAGGGGGCTCTCTTAAACTATGGCTACACCTTC
.,TRBJ2-1,TRBV7-3,.,CASSLNVFNEQFF,TGTGCCAGCAGCCTTAATGTATTCAATGAGCAGTTCTTC
.,TRBJ2-1,TRBV19,once,CASSAPGLISTYNEQFF,TGTGCCAGTAGTGCCCCGGGATTAATATCGACCTACAATGAGCAGTTCTTC
.,TRBJ2-5,TRBV27,.,CASSYQGPYGFQYF,TGTGCCAGCAGTTACCAGGGTCCTTACGGGTTCCAGTACTTC
.,TRBJ1-3,TRBV6-5,.,CASRAGAGNTIYF,TGTGCCAGCAGGGCCGGAGCTGGAAACACCATATATTTT
TRBD1,TRBJ1-1,TRBV18,.,CASSRAGTAAEAFF,TGTGCCAGCTCTCGCGCCGGGACAGCGGCTGAAGCTTTCTTT
.,TRBJ1-5,TRBV19,.,CASTLHSRQPQHF,TGTGCCAGTACCCTCCATTCGAGGCAGCCCCAGCATTTT
TRBD1,TRBJ1-4,TRBV5-1,.,CASSLAGTGGEKLFF,TGCGCCAGCAGCTTGGCCGGGACAGGAGGTGAAAAACTGTTTTTT
TRBD1,TRBJ1-1,TRBV6-6,.,CASKGTGVTEAFF,TGTGCCAGCAAAGGTACAGGGGTAACTGAAGCTTTCTTT
.,TRBJ1-1,TRBV7-8,.,CASSPLGQGLLRTEAFF,TGTGCCAGCAGTCCCCTAGGGCAGGGACTTCTGAGGACTGAAGCTTTCTTT
.,TRBJ1-2,TRBV15,.,CATSMGQAGTF,TGTGCCACCAGCATGGGACAAGCCGGAACCTTC
TRBD1,TRBJ1-2,TRBV4-1,.,CASSQPWGTDNYGYTF,TGCGCCAGCAGCCAGCCTTGGGGGACAGATAACTATGGCTACACCTTC
.,TRBJ1-2,TRBV30,once,CAWSRENTNGYTF,TGTGCCTGGAGTCGGGAGAATACGAATGGCTACACCTTC
.,TRBJ2-7,TRBV25-1,.,CASSTGNEQYF,TGTGCCAGCAGTACAGGGAACGAGCAGTACTTC